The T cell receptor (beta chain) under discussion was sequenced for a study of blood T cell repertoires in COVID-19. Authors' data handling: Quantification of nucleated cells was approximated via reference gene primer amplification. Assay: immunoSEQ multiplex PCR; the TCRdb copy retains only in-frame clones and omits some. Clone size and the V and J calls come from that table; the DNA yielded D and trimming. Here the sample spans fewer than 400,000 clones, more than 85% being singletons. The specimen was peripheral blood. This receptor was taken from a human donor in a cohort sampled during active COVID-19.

CDR3 bases: TGTCCGGGGACAGGGGGGACTTATGAGGAGGGTGAAGCTTTCTTT. This codes for CPGTGGTYEEGEAFF. The V gene is TRBV25-1, the J gene TRBJ1-1; 11 positions match TRBD1. The germline V gene encodes CDR1 MGHDK and CDR2 SYGVNS. The CDR3 runs to 15 residues. The complete variable domain, with remaining parts taken from reference TRBV25-1 and TRBJ1-1, reads EADIYQTPRYLVIGTGKKITLECSQTMGHDKMYWYQQDPGMELHLIHYSYGVNSTEKGDLSSESTVSRIRTEHFPLTLESARPSHTSQYLCPGTGGTYEEGEAFFGQGTRLTVV.